The sequence of this TCR beta chain was determined in a study of blood T cell repertoires in COVID-19. The repertoire was sequenced with immunoSEQ multiplex PCR; TCRdb's copy has only in-frame clones and lacks some. The sample has about 260,000 clones; less than 90% are singletons. This TCR was sampled from a woman in her forties or fifties who had recovered from COVID-19. Sequencing used PBMCs or T cells enriched from blood (not recorded which).

CDR3 nucleotides: TGTGCCAGCCTGACAGGGTCGCGCACTGAAGCTTTCTTT. Translated, it gives CASLTGSRTEAFF. This chain uses TRBV28 with TRBJ1-1, with TRBD1 matching over 7 bases. Germline V gene sequence: CDR1 MDHEN, CDR2 SYDVKM. The CDR3 sequence is 13 residues long. Germline trimming cut 8 bases from V and 4 bases from J; bases unmatched to any gene: 7. The full variable domain, with the rest looked up from reference TRBV28 and TRBJ1-1, is DVKVTQSSRYLVKRTGEKVFLECVQDMDHENMFWYRQDPGLGLRLIYFSYDVKMKEKGDIPEGYSVSREKKERFSLILESASTNQTSMYLCASLTGSRTEAFFGQGTRLTVV.